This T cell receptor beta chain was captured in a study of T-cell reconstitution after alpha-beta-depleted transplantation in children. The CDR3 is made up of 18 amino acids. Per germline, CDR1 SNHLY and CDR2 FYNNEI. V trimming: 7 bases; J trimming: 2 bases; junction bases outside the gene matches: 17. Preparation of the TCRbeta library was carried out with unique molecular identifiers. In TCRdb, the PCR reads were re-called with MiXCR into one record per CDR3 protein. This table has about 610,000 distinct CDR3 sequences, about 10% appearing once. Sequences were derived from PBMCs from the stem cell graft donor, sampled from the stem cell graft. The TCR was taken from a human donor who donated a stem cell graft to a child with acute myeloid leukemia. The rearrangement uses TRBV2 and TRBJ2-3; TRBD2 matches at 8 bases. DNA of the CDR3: TGTGCCAGCAAGGTCCCCGCGGGAGGAGGAAAAATCACAGATACGCAGTATTTT. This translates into CASKVPAGGGKITDTQYF.